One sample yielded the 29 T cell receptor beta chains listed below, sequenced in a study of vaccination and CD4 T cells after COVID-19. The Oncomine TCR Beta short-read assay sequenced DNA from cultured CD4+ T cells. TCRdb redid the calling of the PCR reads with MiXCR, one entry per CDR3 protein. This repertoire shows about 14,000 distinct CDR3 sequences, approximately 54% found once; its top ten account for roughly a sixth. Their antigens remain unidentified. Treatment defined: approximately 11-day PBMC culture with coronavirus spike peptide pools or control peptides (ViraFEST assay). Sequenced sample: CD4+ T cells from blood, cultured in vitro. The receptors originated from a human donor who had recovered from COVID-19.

CDR3 sequence (DNA): TGTGCCAGCAGCTTACAAGATACGCAGTATTTT. Its protein product is CASSLQDTQYF. The V call is TRBV7-9, the J call TRBJ2-3; D is undetermined. CDR1 is SEHNR, CDR2 FQNEAQ, per germline (reference sequence). The CDR3 is 11 residues long. Trimming removed 2 bases at V and 5 bases at J, with 2 bases between.

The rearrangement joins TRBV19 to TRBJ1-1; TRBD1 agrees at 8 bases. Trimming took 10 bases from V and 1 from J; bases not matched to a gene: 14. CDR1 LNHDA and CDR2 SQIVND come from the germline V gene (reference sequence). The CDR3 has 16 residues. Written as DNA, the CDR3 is TGTGCCACCCGCTTCCCCGGACAGGGACAGAACACTGAAGCTTTCTTT. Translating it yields CATRFPGQGQNTEAFF.

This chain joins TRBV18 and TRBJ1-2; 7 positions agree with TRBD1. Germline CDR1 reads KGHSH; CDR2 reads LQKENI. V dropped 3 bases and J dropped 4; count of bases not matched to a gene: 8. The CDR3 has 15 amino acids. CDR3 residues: CASSPSTGFSYGYTF. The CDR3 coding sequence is TGTGCCAGCTCACCGTCGACAGGGTTTAGCTATGGCTACACCTTC.

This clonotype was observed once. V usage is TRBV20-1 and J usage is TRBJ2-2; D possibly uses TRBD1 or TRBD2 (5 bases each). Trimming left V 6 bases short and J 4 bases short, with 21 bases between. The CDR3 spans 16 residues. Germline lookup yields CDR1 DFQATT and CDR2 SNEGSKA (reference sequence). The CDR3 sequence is CSALRDPTRPTGELFF. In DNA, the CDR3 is TGCAGTGCCCTACGGGACCCCACAAGGCCCACCGGGGAGCTGTTTTTT.

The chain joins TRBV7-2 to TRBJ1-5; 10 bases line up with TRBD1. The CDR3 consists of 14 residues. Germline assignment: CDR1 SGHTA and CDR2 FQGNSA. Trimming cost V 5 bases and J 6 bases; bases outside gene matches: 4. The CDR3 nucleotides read TGTGCCAGCAGCCCCGACAGGGGGCCTCAGCCCCAGCATTTT. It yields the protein CASSPDRGPQPQHF.

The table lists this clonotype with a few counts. The DNA of the CDR3 is TGCAGTGCTAGAGATCAAAGGTTACGGAACACTGAAGCTTTCTTT. It codes for CSARDQRLRNTEAFF. V is TRBV20-1 and J is TRBJ1-1; D gene ambiguous. The CDR3 length is 15 residues. The V gene's germline CDR1 is DFQATT and CDR2 SNEGSKA (reference sequence). The V gene lost 0 bases and the J gene lost 1 base, with 12 bases spanning the gap.

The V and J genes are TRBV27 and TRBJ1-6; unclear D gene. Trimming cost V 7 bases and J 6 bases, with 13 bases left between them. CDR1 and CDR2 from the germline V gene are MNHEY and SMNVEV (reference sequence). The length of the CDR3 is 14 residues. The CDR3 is CASKWAQLNSPLHF. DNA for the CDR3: TGTGCCAGCAAGTGGGCCCAACTTAATTCACCCCTCCACTTT.

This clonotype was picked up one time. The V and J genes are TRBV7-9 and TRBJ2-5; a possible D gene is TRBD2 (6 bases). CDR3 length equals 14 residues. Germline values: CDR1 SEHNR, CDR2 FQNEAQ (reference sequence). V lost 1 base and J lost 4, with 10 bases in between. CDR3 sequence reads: CASSLGISGETQYF. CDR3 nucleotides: TGTGCCAGCAGCTTAGGTATTAGCGGAGAGACCCAGTACTTC.

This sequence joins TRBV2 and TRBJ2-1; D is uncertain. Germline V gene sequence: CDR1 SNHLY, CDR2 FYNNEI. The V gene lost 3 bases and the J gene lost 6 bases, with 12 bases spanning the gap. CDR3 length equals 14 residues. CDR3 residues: CASSDLGTVNEQFF. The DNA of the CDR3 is TGTGCCAGCAGTGATCTCGGCACAGTCAATGAGCAGTTCTTC.

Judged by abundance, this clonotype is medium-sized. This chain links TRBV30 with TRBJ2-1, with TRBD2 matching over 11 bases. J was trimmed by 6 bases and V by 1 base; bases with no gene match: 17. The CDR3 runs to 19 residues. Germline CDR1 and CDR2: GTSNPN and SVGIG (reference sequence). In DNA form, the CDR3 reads TGTGCCTGGAGTGCCACTACGTGGCGGGCTAGCGGGAGGCCCAATGAGCAGTTCTTC. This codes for CAWSATTWRASGRPNEQFF.

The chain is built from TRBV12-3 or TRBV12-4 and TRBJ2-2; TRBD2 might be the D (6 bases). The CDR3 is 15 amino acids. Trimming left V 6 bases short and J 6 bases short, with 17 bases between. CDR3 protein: CASSSRGSSAGELFF. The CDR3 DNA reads TGTGCCAGCAGCTCTCGGGGGAGTTCGGCCGGGGAGCTGTTTTTT.

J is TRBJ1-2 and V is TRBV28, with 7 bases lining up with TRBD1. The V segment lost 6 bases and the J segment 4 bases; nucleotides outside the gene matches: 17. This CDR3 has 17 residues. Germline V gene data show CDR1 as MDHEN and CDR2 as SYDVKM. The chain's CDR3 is CASRMAGTDNLLYGYTF. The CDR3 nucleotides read TGTGCCAGCAGGATGGCCGGGACAGATAATCTACTCTATGGCTACACCTTC.

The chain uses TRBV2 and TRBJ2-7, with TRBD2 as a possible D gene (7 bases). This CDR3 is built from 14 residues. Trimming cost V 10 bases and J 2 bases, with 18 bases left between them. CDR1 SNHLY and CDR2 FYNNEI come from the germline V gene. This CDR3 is CATNKGGGPYEQYF. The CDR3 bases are TGTGCCACCAACAAGGGGGGGGGCCCCTACGAGCAGTACTTC. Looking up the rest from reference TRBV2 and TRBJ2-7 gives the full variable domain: EPEVTQTPSHQVTQMGQEVILRCVPISNHLYFYWYRQILGQKVEFLVSFYNNEISEKSEIFDDQFSVERPDGSNFTLKIRSTKLEDSAMYFCATNKGGGPYEQYFGPGTRLTVT.

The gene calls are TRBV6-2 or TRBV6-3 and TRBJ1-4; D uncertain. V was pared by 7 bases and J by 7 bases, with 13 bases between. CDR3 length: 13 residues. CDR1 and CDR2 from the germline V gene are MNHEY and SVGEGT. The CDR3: CASNDRMGEKLFF. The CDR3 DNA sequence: TGTGCCAGCAACGACCGGATGGGTGAAAAACTGTTTTTT.

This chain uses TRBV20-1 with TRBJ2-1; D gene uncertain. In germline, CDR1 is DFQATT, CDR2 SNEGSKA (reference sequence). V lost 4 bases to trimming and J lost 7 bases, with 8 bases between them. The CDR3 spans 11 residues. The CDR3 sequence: CSATLGNEQFF. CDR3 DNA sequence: TGCAGTGCTACGCTAGGTAATGAGCAGTTCTTC.

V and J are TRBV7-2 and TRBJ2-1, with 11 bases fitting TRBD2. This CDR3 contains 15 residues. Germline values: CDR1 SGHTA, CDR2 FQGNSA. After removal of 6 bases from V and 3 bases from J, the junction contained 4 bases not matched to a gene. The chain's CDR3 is CASRELAGDYNEQFF. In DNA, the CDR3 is TGTGCCAGCAGGGAACTAGCGGGAGACTACAATGAGCAGTTCTTC.

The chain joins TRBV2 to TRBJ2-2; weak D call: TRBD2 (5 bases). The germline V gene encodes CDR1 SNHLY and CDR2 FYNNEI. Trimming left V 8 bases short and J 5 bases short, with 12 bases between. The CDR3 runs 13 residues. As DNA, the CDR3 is TGTGCCAGCGGAGGAGCTAGAACCGGGGAGCTGTTTTTT. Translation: CASGGARTGELFF.

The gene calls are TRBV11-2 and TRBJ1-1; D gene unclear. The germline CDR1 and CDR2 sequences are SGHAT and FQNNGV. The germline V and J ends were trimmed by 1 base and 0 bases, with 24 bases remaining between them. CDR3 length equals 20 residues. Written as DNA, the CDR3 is TGTGCCAGCAGCTTAGTTGGGGTCCGCGGACTGAGCTCCATGAACACTGAAGCTTTCTTT. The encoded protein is CASSLVGVRGLSSMNTEAFF.

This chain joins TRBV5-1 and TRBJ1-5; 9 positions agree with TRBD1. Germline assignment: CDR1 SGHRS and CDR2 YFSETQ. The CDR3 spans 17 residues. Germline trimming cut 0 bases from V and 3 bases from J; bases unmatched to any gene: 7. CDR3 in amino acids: CASSLDPRDRDNQPQHF. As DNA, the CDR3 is TGCGCCAGCAGCTTGGATCCCCGGGACAGGGACAATCAGCCCCAGCATTTT.

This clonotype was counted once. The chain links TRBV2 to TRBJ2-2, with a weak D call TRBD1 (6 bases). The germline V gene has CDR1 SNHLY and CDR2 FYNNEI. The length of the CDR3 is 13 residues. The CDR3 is CAIGRGNTGELFF. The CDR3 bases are TGTGCGATAGGCAGGGGAAACACCGGGGAGCTGTTTTTT.

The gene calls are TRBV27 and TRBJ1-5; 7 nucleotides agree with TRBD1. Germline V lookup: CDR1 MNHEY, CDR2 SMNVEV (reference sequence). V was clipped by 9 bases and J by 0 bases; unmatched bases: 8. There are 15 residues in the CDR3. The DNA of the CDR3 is TGTGCCAGAGGACCGGGACAGCTTAGCAATCAGCCCCAGCATTTT. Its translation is CARGPGQLSNQPQHF.

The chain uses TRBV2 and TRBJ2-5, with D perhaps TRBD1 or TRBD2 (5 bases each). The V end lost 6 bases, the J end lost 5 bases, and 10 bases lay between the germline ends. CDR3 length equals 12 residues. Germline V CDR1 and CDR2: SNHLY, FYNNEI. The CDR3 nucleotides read TGTGCCAGCAGGTGGGGGTTGGAGACCCAGTACTTC. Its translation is CASRWGLETQYF.

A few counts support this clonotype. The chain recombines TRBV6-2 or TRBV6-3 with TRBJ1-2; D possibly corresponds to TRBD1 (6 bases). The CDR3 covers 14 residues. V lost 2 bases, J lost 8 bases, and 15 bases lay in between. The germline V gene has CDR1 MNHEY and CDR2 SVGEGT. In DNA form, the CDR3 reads TGTGCCAGCAGTTACACAGGGCGTACCCCCGGCTACACCTTC. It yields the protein CASSYTGRTPGYTF.

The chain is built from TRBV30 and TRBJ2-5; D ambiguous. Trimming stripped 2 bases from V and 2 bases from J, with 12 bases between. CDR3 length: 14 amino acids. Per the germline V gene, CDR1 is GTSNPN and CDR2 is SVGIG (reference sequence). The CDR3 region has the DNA TGTGCCTGGAGTCTCCCCAACAGACAAGAGACCCAGTACTTC. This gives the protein CAWSLPNRQETQYF.

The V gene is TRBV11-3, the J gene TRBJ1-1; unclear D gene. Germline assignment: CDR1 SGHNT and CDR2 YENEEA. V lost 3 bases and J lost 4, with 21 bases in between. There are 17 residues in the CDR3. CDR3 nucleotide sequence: TGTGCCAGCAGCTTGACGGTGAGGGTAGGTAGAAGCACTGAAGCTTTCTTT. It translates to CASSLTVRVGRSTEAFF.

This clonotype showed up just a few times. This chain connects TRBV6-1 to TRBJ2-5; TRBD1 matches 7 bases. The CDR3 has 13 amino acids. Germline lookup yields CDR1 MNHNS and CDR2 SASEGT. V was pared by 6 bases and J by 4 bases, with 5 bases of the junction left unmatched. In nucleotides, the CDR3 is TGTGCCAGCAGCATGGACAGGCGAGAGACCCAGTACTTC. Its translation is CASSMDRRETQYF.

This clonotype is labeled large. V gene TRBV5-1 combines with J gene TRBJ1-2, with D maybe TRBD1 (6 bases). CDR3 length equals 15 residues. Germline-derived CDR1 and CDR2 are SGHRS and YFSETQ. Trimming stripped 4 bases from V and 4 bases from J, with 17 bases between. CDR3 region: CASSRDGGGSYGYTF. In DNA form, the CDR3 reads TGCGCCAGCAGCCGGGACGGGGGCGGAAGCTATGGCTACACCTTC.

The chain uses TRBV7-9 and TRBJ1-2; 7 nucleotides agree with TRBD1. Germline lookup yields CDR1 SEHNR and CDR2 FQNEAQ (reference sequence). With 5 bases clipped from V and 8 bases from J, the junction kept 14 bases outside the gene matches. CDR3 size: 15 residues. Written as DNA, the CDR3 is TGTGCCAGCAGCGCTGGGACAGTTTATATGGCGGGCTACACCTTC. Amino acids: CASSAGTVYMAGYTF.

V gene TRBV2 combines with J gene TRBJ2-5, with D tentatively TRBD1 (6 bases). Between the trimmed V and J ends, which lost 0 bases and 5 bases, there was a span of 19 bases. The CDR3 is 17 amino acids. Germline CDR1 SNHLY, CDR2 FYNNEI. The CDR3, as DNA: TGTGCCAGCAGTGAAGCTGGGCTCGGCAGGGGCGGGGAGACCCAGTACTTC. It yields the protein CASSEAGLGRGGETQYF.